A single sample gave rise to the 9 T cell receptor beta chains below, sequenced in a study of blood T cell repertoires in COVID-19. Some clones are missing from TCRdb's copy, which holds only in-frame ones; the method was immunoSEQ multiplex PCR. This table holds about 73,000 clones, 75% to 90% found once. Input material: peripheral blood. The receptor set was obtained from a man of 80 years or more with acute or convalescent COVID-19.

The chain has TRBV15 and TRBJ2-1; 9 bases are shared with TRBD2. V lost 0 bases and J lost 7; bases outside the gene matches: 4. The CDR3 length is 15 residues. The V gene's germline CDR1 is LNHNV and CDR2 YYDKDF (reference sequence). CDR3 loop: CATSRDSGSWNEQFF. Written as DNA, the CDR3 is TGTGCCACCAGCAGAGATAGCGGGAGTTGGAATGAGCAGTTCTTC.

The CDR3, as DNA: TGTGCCTGGGGGGGACAGGCGTATGGCTACACCTTC. Translated: CAWGGQAYGYTF. V is TRBV30 and J is TRBJ1-2; 8 nucleotides align to TRBD1. The V and J ends lost 5 bases and 5 bases, in that order; junction bases with no gene match: 4. The germline CDR1 and CDR2 sequences are GTSNPN and SVGIG (reference sequence). The CDR3 covers 12 residues.

The J gene is TRBJ1-2, the V gene TRBV6-5; D not certain. Germline V gives CDR1 MNHEY, CDR2 SVGAGI. The CDR3 has 15 amino acids. The V and J ends lost 2 bases and 3 bases respectively, with 13 bases between them. CDR3 in amino acids: CASSYGLGWDYGYTF. CDR3 bases: TGTGCCAGCAGTTACGGGCTTGGCTGGGACTATGGCTACACCTTC.

The rearrangement links TRBV7-7 to TRBJ2-1, with 11 bases identical to TRBD2. This CDR3 spans 16 amino acids. CDR1 is SSHAT and CDR2 is FNYEAQ in the germline V gene (reference sequence). Trimming cost V 1 base and J 6 bases; bases outside gene matches: 5. The CDR3 reads CASSLVAGGPGNEQFF. The CDR3 DNA sequence: TGTGCCAGCAGCTTAGTAGCGGGAGGGCCTGGCAATGAGCAGTTCTTC.

This clone occurred once. The V and J genes are TRBV6-5 and TRBJ1-5, with TRBD1 matching over 8 bases. Germline CDR1 MNHEY, CDR2 SVGAGI. V shed 5 bases and J 5 bases; nucleotides not matched to a gene: 8. This CDR3 comprises 15 residues. The CDR3 region is CASSLDRVPYQPQHF. The DNA of the CDR3 is TGTGCCAGCAGTCTGGACAGGGTTCCGTATCAGCCCCAGCATTTT.

This rearrangement joins TRBV9 to TRBJ2-3, with 7 bases identical to TRBD1. Germline V gene sequence: CDR1 SGDLS, CDR2 YYNGEE. The CDR3 length is 15 residues. V was pared by 3 bases and J by 1 base, with 5 bases of the junction left unmatched. Here the CDR3 reads CASSEGAGGTDTQYF. The CDR3 nucleotides read TGTGCCAGCAGCGAGGGGGCCGGAGGCACAGATACGCAGTATTTT.

The V and J genes are TRBV19 and TRBJ1-1; 7 bases align to TRBD1. CDR3 length: 14 amino acids. The V and J ends lost 2 bases and 8 bases, in that order; junction bases with no gene match: 8. Germline CDR1 is LNHDA and CDR2 is SQIVND (reference sequence). In nucleotides, the CDR3 is TGTGCCAGTAGTATACGTTCCGGGACAGTAGAAGCTTTCTTT. Its translation: CASSIRSGTVEAFF. The whole variable domain, filled in from reference TRBV19 and TRBJ1-1, reads DGGITQSPKYLFRKEGQNVTLSCEQNLNHDAMYWYRQDPGQGLRLIYYSQIVNDFQKGDIAEGYSVSREKKESFPLTVTSAQKNPTAFYLCASSIRSGTVEAFFGQGTRLTVV.

The rearrangement joins TRBV11-2 to TRBJ2-1; 9 bases fit TRBD2. This CDR3 contains 17 residues. CDR1 is SGHAT, CDR2 FQNNGV, per germline. The V and J ends lost 4 bases and 9 bases, in that order; junction bases with no gene match: 16. CDR3 DNA sequence: TGTGCCAGCAGCTATACCAGCGCGGCGGGGGGGCCGGGTGAGCAGTTCTTC. Translation gives CASSYTSAAGGPGEQFF.

This chain connects TRBV18 to TRBJ2-7, with 11 nucleotides matching TRBD2. The CDR3 covers 17 residues. The ends lost 0 bases at V and 0 bases at J; junction bases unmatched: 4. Germline assignment: CDR1 KGHSH and CDR2 LQKENI. DNA of the CDR3: TGTGCCAGCTCACCACCGCTAGCGGGGGGCTCCTCCTACGAGCAGTACTTC. This gives the protein CASSPPLAGGSSYEQYF.